A selection of T cell receptor beta chains follows, all from one sample in a study of control samples from healthy donors and cancer patients. The method was immunoSEQ multiplex PCR; TCRdb's version includes in-frame clones alone and lacks a portion of them. The sample includes tens of thousands of clones, just over 85% of them seen just once. Sequenced: PBMCs. The source is a woman in her forties or fifties with lung cancer. CDR3s include the opening cysteine and the closing phenylalanine or tryptophan. Fields, in order: J gene, V gene, clone size, D gene, CDR3 protein, CDR3 DNA. A D gene is named only where the DNA matches it firmly. For some rows the clone size is stated as once, few or many, or as a class when expanded; others skip it.

>TRBJ1-2|TRBV19|-|-
CASSMVSLNYGYTF
TGTGCCAGTAGTATGGTGTCGTTAAACTATGGCTACACCTTC
>TRBJ1-1|TRBV11-3|-|-
CASSLDRGREAFF
TGTGCCAGCAGCTTAGATCGCGGACGCGAAGCTTTCTTT
>TRBJ2-5|TRBV20-1|medium-sized|TRBD2
CSASGWASGGQETQYF
TGCAGTGCTAGTGGGTGGGCTAGCGGGGGACAAGAGACCCAGTACTTC
>TRBJ1-4|TRBV5-5|-|-
CASELANRAGMEKLFF
TGTGCCAGCGAATTGGCCAACAGGGCTGGAATGGAAAAACTGTTTTTT
>TRBJ2-7|TRBV6-5|-|-
CASSQHEQYF
TGTGCCAGCAGTCAGCACGAGCAGTACTTC
>TRBJ1-6|TRBV11-2|-|-
CASSPHYNSPLHF
TGTGCCAGCAGCCCCCATTATAATTCACCCCTCCACTTT
>TRBJ1-1|TRBV5-1|-|-
CASSFAGDPGTEAFF
TGCGCCAGCAGCTTTGCCGGGGACCCCGGGACTGAAGCTTTCTTT
>TRBJ1-5|TRBV28|-|-
CASSSQPSSNQPQHF
TGTGCCAGCAGTTCTCAGCCATCTAGCAATCAGCCCCAGCATTTT
>TRBJ1-5|TRBV18|few|-
CASSPTGNNQPQHF
TGTGCCAGCTCCCCTACAGGCAACAATCAGCCCCAGCATTTT
>TRBJ1-1|TRBV27|-|-
CASSLLLNTEAFF
TGTGCCAGCAGTTTACTTTTGAACACTGAAGCTTTCTTT
>TRBJ1-1|TRBV7-9|-|-
CASSLVGGQRNTEAFF
TGTGCCAGCAGCTTAGTGGGGGGTCAGAGGAACACTGAAGCTTTCTTT
>TRBJ1-5|TRBV3-1/TRBV3-2|-|TRBD1
CASSNGDRDDQPQHF
TGTGCCAGCTCAAACGGGGACAGGGACGATCAGCCCCAGCATTTT
>TRBJ2-7|TRBV5-6|few|-
CASSLGTESSYEQYF
TGTGCCAGCAGCTTAGGAACGGAAAGCTCCTACGAGCAGTACTTC
>TRBJ1-2|TRBV7-2|-|TRBD1
CASSGDRGTYGYTF
TGTGCCAGCAGCGGGGACAGGGGTACATATGGCTACACCTTC
>TRBJ1-1|TRBV18|-|TRBD1
CASSPTGTGGEAFF
TGTGCCAGCTCGCCCACTGGGACAGGTGGAGAAGCTTTCTTT
>TRBJ2-7|TRBV4-3|-|-
CASSHGPRTYEQYF
TGCGCCAGCAGCCATGGCCCAAGGACCTACGAGCAGTACTTC
>TRBJ2-5|TRBV5-4|-|TRBD2
CASSLSGGFYGKTQYF
TGTGCCAGCAGCTTGTCCGGGGGGTTCTACGGGAAGACCCAGTACTTC
>TRBJ2-1|TRBV10-3|few|-
CAISESVVGVNEQFF
TGTGCCATCAGTGAGTCCGTGGTAGGTGTCAATGAGCAGTTCTTC
>TRBJ2-1|TRBV6-2/TRBV6-3|-|-
CASSYQQPVYNEQFF
TGTGCCAGCAGTTACCAACAGCCGGTCTACAATGAGCAGTTCTTC
>TRBJ2-3|TRBV28|-|-
CASTTFLGAGSTQYF
TGTGCCAGCACTACCTTTCTCGGGGCGGGGAGTACGCAGTATTTT
>TRBJ2-2|TRBV15|-|-
CATRGQSTGELFF
TGTGCCACCAGGGGCCAGTCCACCGGGGAGCTGTTTTTT
>TRBJ2-7|TRBV7-2|-|-
CASSSPTGKGEQYF
TGTGCCAGCAGCTCTCCGACGGGTAAAGGCGAGCAGTACTTC
>TRBJ1-2|TRBV28|-|TRBD1
CASSAGQGYGYTF
TGTGCCAGCAGTGCGGGACAGGGGTATGGCTACACCTTC
>TRBJ1-1|TRBV5-1|few|-
CASSPEPTKAYFTEAFF
TGCGCCAGCAGCCCCGAACCTACTAAGGCCTACTTCACTGAAGCTTTCTTT
>TRBJ1-4|TRBV28|-|-
CASRLLLGTNEKLFF
TGTGCCAGCAGATTATTATTAGGAACTAATGAAAAACTGTTTTTT
>TRBJ2-3|TRBV19|few|-
CASSMVGSSDTQYF
TGTGCCAGTAGTATGGTAGGATCCTCAGATACGCAGTATTTT
>TRBJ1-5|TRBV6-2/TRBV6-3|-|-
CASSYVFGGGPTSNQPQHF
TGTGCCAGCAGTTACGTGTTTGGGGGAGGACCGACTAGCAATCAGCCCCAGCATTTT
>TRBJ1-3|TRBV10-3|-|-
CAISEAYSGNTIYF
TGTGCCATCAGTGAGGCCTATTCTGGAAACACCATATATTTT
>TRBJ1-1|TRBV5-1|-|-
CASRFEAGINTEAFF
TGCGCCAGCAGGTTCGAAGCAGGGATTAACACTGAAGCTTTCTTT
>TRBJ1-2|TRBV7-9|-|TRBD1
CASSSTGGQGYTF
TGTGCCAGCAGCTCAACAGGGGGCCAAGGCTACACCTTC
>TRBJ2-3|TRBV2|-|-
CASSGGVTQYF
TGTGCCAGCAGTGGAGGGGTCACGCAGTATTTT
>TRBJ1-2|TRBV10-3|-|TRBD1
CAITQGQGYGYTF
TGTGCCATCACCCAGGGACAGGGGTATGGCTACACCTTC
>TRBJ2-4|TRBV18|-|TRBD2
CASSPRGGLNIQYF
TGTGCCAGCTCACCGCGGGGGGGCTTAAACATTCAGTACTTC
>TRBJ1-1|TRBV6-5|-|-
CASIQGRTTEAFF
TGTGCCAGCATTCAGGGGAGGACCACTGAAGCTTTCTTT
>TRBJ1-1|TRBV18|-|TRBD1
CASSPSTGENTEAFF
TGTGCCAGCTCACCTTCGACAGGGGAGAACACTGAAGCTTTCTTT
>TRBJ2-4|TRBV7-9|once|-
CASRGRDIQYF
TGTGCCAGCCGAGGTCGGGACATTCAGTACTTC
>TRBJ2-3|TRBV2|-|-
CASEGGHRITDTQYF
TGTGCCAGCGAGGGGGGTCATCGGATCACAGATACGCAGTATTTT
>TRBJ2-2|TRBV28|-|-
CASSLRSPANTGELFF
TGTGCCAGCAGTTTAAGATCACCCGCGAACACCGGGGAGCTGTTTTTT
>TRBJ1-1|TRBV5-1|few|TRBD1
CASSLGPTGDGEAFF
TGCGCCAGCAGCTTGGGCCCAACAGGGGACGGTGAAGCTTTCTTT
>TRBJ1-2|TRBV14|few|-
CASSPDSYYGYTF
TGTGCCAGCAGCCCGGACAGCTACTATGGCTACACCTTC
>TRBJ1-3|TRBV18|-|-
CASSPNLVQGFSGNTIYF
TGTGCCAGCTCACCCAACCTTGTGCAGGGTTTCTCTGGAAACACCATATATTTT
>TRBJ2-2|TRBV6-6|-|TRBD2
CASSPTVASGGARSGELFF
TGTGCCAGCAGTCCCACCGTGGCTAGCGGGGGGGCCAGGTCCGGGGAGCTGTTTTTT
>TRBJ1-1|TRBV14|-|-
CASSQGGHHLNTEAFF
TGTGCCAGCAGCCAAGGGGGACACCATCTGAACACTGAAGCTTTCTTT
>TRBJ2-1|TRBV7-8|-|TRBD1
CASSITSGTGYNEQFF
TGTGCCAGCAGCATTACTTCCGGGACAGGATACAATGAGCAGTTCTTC
>TRBJ1-2|TRBV6-2/TRBV6-3|-|-
CASSLDSFRAGGYTF
TGTGCCAGCAGTTTGGACAGTTTTCGTGCGGGAGGCTACACCTTC
>TRBJ1-2|TRBV11-2|few|-
CASSLEGRGSYGYTF
TGTGCCAGCAGCTTAGAGGGCAGGGGAAGCTATGGCTACACCTTC
>TRBJ1-3|TRBV9|-|TRBD1
CASSETGDSGNTIYF
TGTGCCAGCAGCGAGACAGGGGACTCTGGAAACACCATATATTTT